This entry concerns a single T cell receptor beta chain. Its antigen remains unknown. The sample is drawn from a study of CD8 T cells in ankylosing spondylitis. General observations from the study: Some of these motif variants have turned up before, in reports on reactive arthritis synovial fluid and blood. Reports say disease-linked clones showed up significantly more in matched ankylosing spondylitis synovial fluid. Within peripheral blood, clones linked to disease were CD8+ and relatively rare.

In making TCR beta libraries, quantitative 5'-RACE with molecular barcodes was used. A single record per CDR3 protein comes from TCRdb applying MiXCR to the 5' RACE reads. The data show 200,000 to 300,000 distinct CDR3 sequences, about 30% seen once. This CDR3 region has 13 residues. The germline V and J ends were trimmed by 6 bases and 6 bases, with 12 bases remaining between them. The rearrangement links TRBV12-3 or TRBV12-4 to TRBJ2-1, with D unresolved. The sequence derives from a male donor with ankylosing spondylitis or in good health (not recorded which). The sample comprised blood, either unsorted or a sorted T cell fraction (not recorded which). In nucleotides, the CDR3 is TGTGCCAGCAGGGTACCGGCAAGCAATGAGCAGTTCTTC. Translation: CASRVPASNEQFF.